Listed here are 26 T cell receptor beta chains from one sample, sequenced in a study of cytomegalovirus exposure and HLA in healthy donors. Measured with immunoSEQ multiplex PCR; TCRdb has only the in-frame clones, and not every one. Among 130,000 to 150,000 clones listed, about 90% were seen once. The sample taken for sequencing was PBMCs. The receptors come from a woman in her twenties or thirties in good health and CMV-seropositive.

V is TRBV5-6 and J is TRBJ1-2; 12 bases are a match to TRBD1. Germline CDR1 SGHDT, CDR2 YYEEEE. V shed 4 bases and J 4 bases; nucleotides not matched to a gene: 11. The CDR3 covers 17 residues. CDR3 sequence: CASSPAGTGGSGYGYTF. CDR3 nucleotides: TGTGCCAGCAGCCCAGCCGGGACAGGGGGCTCAGGCTATGGCTACACCTTC.

This chain uses TRBV21-1 with TRBJ2-5; TRBD2 is the table's D call, not checked against the DNA. TRBV21-1 is marked as a pseudogene. The CDR3 spans 17 residues. CDR3 bases: TGTGCCAGCAGCTCCAGACCCGTCGGGGTAGGCCAAGAGACCCAGTACTTC. This codes for CASSSRPVGVGQETQYF.

The chain links TRBV19 to TRBJ2-7; TRBD1 agrees at 7 bases. The CDR3 is 14 amino acids. Germline values: CDR1 LNHDA, CDR2 SQIVND (reference sequence). J lost 1 base, V lost 2 bases, and 2 bases had no gene match. CDR3: CASSINRGSYEQYF. CDR3 DNA: TGTGCCAGTAGTATAAACAGGGGATCCTACGAGCAGTACTTC.

The chain carries TRBV19 and TRBJ1-3, with D perhaps matching TRBD1 (5 bases). The V end was cut by 6 bases, the J end by 2 bases, with 14 bases between. The CDR3 sequence is 15 residues long. Germline CDR1 reads LNHDA; CDR2 reads SQIVND (reference sequence). In DNA form, the CDR3 reads TGTGCCAGTAGCCGAGGAAGGGGCACTGGAAACACCATATATTTT. Its protein product is CASSRGRGTGNTIYF.

The gene calls are TRBV2 and TRBJ1-3; D not resolved. Trimming removed 8 bases from V and 0 bases from J, with 14 bases in between. This CDR3 comprises 15 residues. The germline CDR1 and CDR2 sequences are SNHLY and FYNNEI. The CDR3 nucleotides are TGTGCCAGCGGGTACAGCCCCGGCTCTGGAAACACCATATATTTT. Protein sequence: CASGYSPGSGNTIYF.

Only a few counts were recorded for this clone. The chain has TRBV6-6 and TRBJ2-7; TRBD1 matches 8 bases. This CDR3 is built from 15 residues. CDR1 is MNHNY and CDR2 is SVGAGI in the germline V gene (reference sequence). V dropped 6 bases and J dropped 4; count of bases not matched to a gene: 11. CDR3 in amino acids: CASRMTGDRIYEQYF. The CDR3, as DNA: TGTGCCAGCAGAATGACAGGGGATCGGATTTACGAGCAGTACTTC.

This CDR3 is CASSRLGGAREKLFF. In DNA, the CDR3 is TGTGCCAGCAGCCGACTTGGGGGGGCCAGGGAAAAACTGTTTTTT. This rearrangement joins TRBV6-5 to TRBJ1-4; a weak D match, TRBD1 (6 bases). V lost 6 bases and J lost 8, with 19 bases in between. Germline V CDR1 and CDR2: MNHEY, SVGAGI. This CDR3 is built from 15 residues.

This chain joins TRBV11-2 and TRBJ1-6; D is uncertain. Germline V gene data show CDR1 as SGHAT and CDR2 as FQNNGV. The CDR3 has 12 residues. V shed 3 bases and J shed 12 bases, with 9 bases lying between them. Here the CDR3 reads CASSFGREPLHF. The CDR3 coding sequence is TGTGCCAGCAGCTTCGGGCGGGAACCCCTCCACTTT.

V gene TRBV2 combines with J gene TRBJ1-1; 7 bases are a match to TRBD1. CDR3 length: 10 amino acids. The V gene end was trimmed by 9 bases and the J gene end by 8 bases; junction bases not matched to a gene: 3. Germline assignment: CDR1 SNHLY and CDR2 FYNNEI. The CDR3: CAREDREAFF. The CDR3 DNA reads TGTGCCAGGGAGGACAGGGAAGCTTTCTTT. Looking up the rest from reference TRBV2 and TRBJ1-1 gives the full variable domain: EPEVTQTPSHQVTQMGQEVILRCVPISNHLYFYWYRQILGQKVEFLVSFYNNEISEKSEIFDDQFSVERPDGSNFTLKIRSTKLEDSAMYFCAREDREAFFGQGTRLTVV.

The chain carries TRBV4-1 and TRBJ2-1, with D maybe TRBD1 (6 bases). The germline gives CDR1 MGHRA, CDR2 YSYEKL. The V end was cut by 4 bases, the J end by 4 bases, with 17 bases between. The CDR3 contains 16 residues. The chain's CDR3 is CASSPTGAGDYNEQFF. DNA of the CDR3: TGCGCCAGCAGCCCTACCGGGGCAGGGGATTACAATGAGCAGTTCTTC.

This clone was observed a handful of times. This chain connects TRBV5-4 to TRBJ2-1; D gene uncertain. CDR1 SGHNT and CDR2 YYREEE come from the germline V gene (reference sequence). Trimming took off 0 bases at V and 9 bases at J, with 7 bases between the two ends. The CDR3 length is 12 residues. CDR3 DNA: TGTGCCAGCAGCTTGGTTCCCTCTGAGCAGTTCTTC. It is translated as CASSLVPSEQFF.

V and J are TRBV27 and TRBJ1-1, with 7 bases that match TRBD1. The CDR3 length is 13 residues. The ends lost 3 bases at V and 8 bases at J; junction bases unmatched: 6. Germline-derived CDR1 and CDR2 are MNHEY and SMNVEV (reference sequence). The CDR3 bases are TGTGCCAGCAGTTTGACAGGGCCTTTCGAAGCTTTCTTT. The encoded protein is CASSLTGPFEAFF.

This clone was seen just once. This chain joins TRBV6-5 and TRBJ1-2; 8 nucleotides line up with TRBD1. This CDR3 has 15 residues. Germline CDR1 MNHEY, CDR2 SVGAGI. Losses at the gene ends were 5 bases for V and 6 bases for J; bases not matched to a gene: 11. CDR3 bases: TGTGCCAGCAGTCGGGCCGCCGCAGGGGGCAATGGCTACACCTTC. Protein: CASSRAAAGGNGYTF.

The rearrangement joins TRBV6-1 to TRBJ1-5, with D perhaps TRBD1 (5 bases). The germline V gene has CDR1 MNHNS and CDR2 SASEGT. Trimming stripped 7 bases from V and 0 bases from J, with 13 bases between. CDR3 length equals 15 residues. The DNA of the CDR3 is TGTGCCAGCATCCCTGGGGCCGGTAGCAATCAGCCCCAGCATTTT. This codes for CASIPGAGSNQPQHF.

V usage is TRBV5-1 and J usage is TRBJ1-1, with D unresolved. This CDR3 has 16 residues. CDR1 and CDR2 (germline): SGHRS, YFSETQ. Deletions cut 0 bases from V and 1 base from J, with 13 bases between. The CDR3 loop is CASSLESGHGNTEAFF. The CDR3 nucleotides are TGCGCCAGCAGCTTGGAGTCCGGTCATGGGAACACTGAAGCTTTCTTT.

The rearrangement joins TRBV6-6 to TRBJ1-1, with unresolved D. Germline-derived CDR1 and CDR2 are MNHNY and SVGAGI (reference sequence). The CDR3 runs 13 residues. Trimming took off 0 bases at V and 5 bases at J, with 7 bases between the two ends. In nucleotides, the CDR3 is TGTGCCAGCAGTTACTCGGAGTGGACTGAAGCTTTCTTT. This gives the protein CASSYSEWTEAFF.

This chain's CDR3 is CASSQDRRGLRNEQFF. In nucleotides, the CDR3 is TGTGCCAGCAGCCAAGATCGGCGGGGCTTAAGGAATGAGCAGTTCTTC. This chain links TRBV4-2 with TRBJ2-1; perhaps TRBD2 as D (6 bases). CDR3 length: 16 amino acids. V was shortened by 0 bases and J by 7 bases, with 16 bases between the two germline ends. CDR1 is LGHNA and CDR2 is YNFKEQ in the germline V gene.

The chain is built from TRBV2 and TRBJ2-5; D ambiguous. Trimming took off 6 bases at V and 2 bases at J, with 10 bases between the two ends. Per the germline V gene, CDR1 is SNHLY and CDR2 is FYNNEI. The CDR3 is 13 residues long. This CDR3 reads CASSLERQETQYF. In nucleotides, the CDR3 is TGTGCCAGCAGCCTAGAGCGTCAAGAGACCCAGTACTTC.

This chain uses TRBV2 with TRBJ2-7; TRBD1 might be the D (6 bases). Trimming shortened V by 7 bases and J by 4 bases, and 17 bases separated the two germline ends. This CDR3 is 14 amino acids long. The germline V gene has CDR1 SNHLY and CDR2 FYNNEI. The CDR3 loop reads CASTSRGRGYEQYF. As DNA, the CDR3 is TGTGCCAGCACCTCGAGGGGCAGGGGATACGAGCAGTACTTC.

V usage is TRBV27 and J usage is TRBJ2-3; weak D call: TRBD2 (7 bases). The length of the CDR3 is 14 residues. V was shortened by 5 bases and J by 6 bases, with 15 bases between the two germline ends. Germline V gene sequence: CDR1 MNHEY, CDR2 SMNVEV (reference sequence). The DNA for the CDR3 is TGTGCCAGCAGTCCCAATCGGGGGGCGGATACGCAGTATTTT. Encoded protein: CASSPNRGADTQYF.

The CDR3 sequence: CASSQVRSGNYGYTF. In DNA, the CDR3 is TGCGCCAGCAGCCAAGTACGATCAGGAAACTATGGCTACACCTTC. The chain couples TRBV4-1 to TRBJ1-2; D is ambiguous. There are 15 residues in the CDR3. The V end was cut by 1 base, the J end by 2 bases, with 11 bases between. Germline V lookup: CDR1 MGHRA, CDR2 YSYEKL.

The V call is TRBV28, the J call TRBJ2-7; 13 nucleotides match TRBD2. The CDR3 totals 16 residues. The V gene's germline CDR1 is MDHEN and CDR2 SYDVKM. The trim removed 4 bases at V and 5 bases at J, leaving 8 bases unmatched. Here the CDR3 DNA reads TGTGCCAGCAGTTCCCTCACTAGCGGGAGGGGCGACGAGCAGTACTTC. This codes for CASSSLTSGRGDEQYF.

The chain has TRBV4-1 and TRBJ2-7; 10 positions match TRBD1. This CDR3 region has 19 residues. V shed 2 bases, J shed 0 bases, and the junction held 13 bases outside the gene matches. The germline gives CDR1 MGHRA, CDR2 YSYEKL. In nucleotides, the CDR3 is TGCGCCAGCAGCCAATTTAAGGGGACAGGGGACGACCCCTCCTACGAGCAGTACTTC. This encodes CASSQFKGTGDDPSYEQYF.

The chain combines TRBV6-1 with TRBJ1-6; the D is unclear. The CDR3 spans 15 residues. With 6 bases removed from V and 6 bases from J, the gap between germline ends came to 15 bases. Per germline, CDR1 MNHNS and CDR2 SASEGT. CDR3 protein: CASSSGLGTNSPLHF. CDR3 bases: TGTGCCAGCAGCTCTGGACTAGGTACTAATTCACCCCTCCACTTT.

The gene calls are TRBV6-1 and TRBJ2-3, with D possibly being TRBD1 (6 bases). Germline V lookup: CDR1 MNHNS, CDR2 SASEGT. V lost 3 bases, J lost 4 bases, and 14 bases lay in between. The CDR3 spans 15 residues. The CDR3 bases are TGTGCCAGCAGTGATTCGTACAGGGAAGCAGATACGCAGTATTTT. This gives the protein CASSDSYREADTQYF.

V usage is TRBV2 and J usage is TRBJ2-1, with 11 bases that match TRBD2. Trimming removed 7 bases from V and 4 bases from J; junction bases left unmatched: 9. This CDR3 has 16 residues. From germline, CDR1 is SNHLY and CDR2 FYNNEI. CDR3 in amino acids: CASKFTSGSDYNEQFF. CDR3 nucleotides: TGTGCCAGCAAGTTCACTAGCGGGAGTGATTACAATGAGCAGTTCTTC. The full variable domain, its missing parts supplied by reference TRBV2 and TRBJ2-1, is EPEVTQTPSHQVTQMGQEVILRCVPISNHLYFYWYRQILGQKVEFLVSFYNNEISEKSEIFDDQFSVERPDGSNFTLKIRSTKLEDSAMYFCASKFTSGSDYNEQFFGPGTRLTVL.